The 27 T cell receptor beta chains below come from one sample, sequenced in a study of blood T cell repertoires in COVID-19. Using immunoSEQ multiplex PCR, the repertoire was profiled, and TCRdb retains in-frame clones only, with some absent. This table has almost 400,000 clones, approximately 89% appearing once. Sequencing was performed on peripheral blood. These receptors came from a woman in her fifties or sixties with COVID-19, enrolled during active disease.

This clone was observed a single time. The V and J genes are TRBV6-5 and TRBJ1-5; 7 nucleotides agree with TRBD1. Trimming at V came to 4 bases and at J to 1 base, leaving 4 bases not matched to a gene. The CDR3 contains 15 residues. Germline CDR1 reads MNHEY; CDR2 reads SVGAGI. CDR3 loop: CASSSQGLSNQPQHF. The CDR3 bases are TGTGCCAGCAGTTCACAGGGGCTCAGCAATCAGCCCCAGCATTTT.

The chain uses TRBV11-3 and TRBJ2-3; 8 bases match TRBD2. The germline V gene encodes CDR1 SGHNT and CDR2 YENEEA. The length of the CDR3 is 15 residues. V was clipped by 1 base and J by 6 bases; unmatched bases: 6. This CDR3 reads CASSLGRGAMDTQYF. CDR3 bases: TGTGCCAGCAGCTTAGGGCGGGGGGCGATGGATACGCAGTATTTT.

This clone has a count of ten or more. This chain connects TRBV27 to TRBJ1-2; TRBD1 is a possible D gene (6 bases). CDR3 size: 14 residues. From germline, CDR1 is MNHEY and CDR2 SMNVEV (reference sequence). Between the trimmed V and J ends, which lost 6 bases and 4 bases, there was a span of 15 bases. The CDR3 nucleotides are TGTGCCAGCAGATCCTCGGGGGGCGGCTATGGCTACACCTTC. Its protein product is CASRSSGGGYGYTF.

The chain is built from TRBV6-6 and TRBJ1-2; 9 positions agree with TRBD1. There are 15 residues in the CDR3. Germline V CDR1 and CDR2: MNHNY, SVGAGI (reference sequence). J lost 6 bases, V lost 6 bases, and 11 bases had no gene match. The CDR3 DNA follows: TGTGCCAGCAGCCGTCCCGGGACAGGGTTTGATGGCTACACCTTC. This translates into CASSRPGTGFDGYTF.

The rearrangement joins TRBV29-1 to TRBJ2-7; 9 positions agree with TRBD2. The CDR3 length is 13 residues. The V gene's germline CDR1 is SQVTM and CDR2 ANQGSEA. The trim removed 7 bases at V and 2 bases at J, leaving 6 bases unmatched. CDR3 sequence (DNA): TGCAGCGCCCAGACTAGCGGACCCTACGAGCAGTACTTC. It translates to CSAQTSGPYEQYF.

For the CDR3, the DNA is TGTGCCAGCACGAGGACAGGGAAAATTGGTGAGCAGTTCTTC. This codes for CASTRTGKIGEQFF. This chain links TRBV27 with TRBJ2-1; 8 bases align to TRBD1. The germline gives CDR1 MNHEY, CDR2 SMNVEV (reference sequence). Unmatched junction bases numbered 11, after V lost 7 bases and J lost 9 bases. CDR3 length equals 14 residues.

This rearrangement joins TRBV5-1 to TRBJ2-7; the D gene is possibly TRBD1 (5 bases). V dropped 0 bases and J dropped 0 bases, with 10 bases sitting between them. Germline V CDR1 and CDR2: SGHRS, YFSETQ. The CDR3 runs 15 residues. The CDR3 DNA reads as TGCGCCAGCAGCTTGGTTGGGGCCCCCTCCTACGAGCAGTACTTC. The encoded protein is CASSLVGAPSYEQYF.

The CDR3: CASGGVSGNTIYF. The DNA for the CDR3 is TGTGCCAGCGGTGGAGTCTCTGGAAACACCATATATTTT. The gene calls are TRBV5-6 and TRBJ1-3; D is unresolved. Germline loops: CDR1 SGHDT, CDR2 YYEEEE. This CDR3 is built from 13 residues. Between the trimmed V and J ends, which lost 7 bases and 0 bases, there was a span of 8 bases. Supplemented by reference TRBV5-6 and TRBJ1-3, the full variable domain reads DAGVTQSPTHLIKTRGQQVTLRCSPKSGHDTVSWYQQALGQGPQFIFQYYEEEERQRGNFPDRFSGHQFPNYSSELNVNALLLGDSALYLCASGGVSGNTIYFGEGSWLTVV.

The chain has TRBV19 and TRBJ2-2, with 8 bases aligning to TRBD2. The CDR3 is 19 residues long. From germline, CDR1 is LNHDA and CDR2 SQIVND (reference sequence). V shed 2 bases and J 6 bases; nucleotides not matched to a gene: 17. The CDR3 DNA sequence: TGTGCCAGTAGTATATGGGGTTATCGACTAGCGAGCCCTCCCGGGGAGCTGTTTTTT. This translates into CASSIWGYRLASPPGELFF.

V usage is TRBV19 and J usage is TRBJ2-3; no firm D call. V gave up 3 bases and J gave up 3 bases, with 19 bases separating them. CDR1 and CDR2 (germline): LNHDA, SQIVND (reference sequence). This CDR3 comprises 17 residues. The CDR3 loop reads CASSMTLLDPGTDTQYF. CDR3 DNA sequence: TGTGCCAGTAGTATGACCCTCTTAGATCCGGGTACAGATACGCAGTATTTT.

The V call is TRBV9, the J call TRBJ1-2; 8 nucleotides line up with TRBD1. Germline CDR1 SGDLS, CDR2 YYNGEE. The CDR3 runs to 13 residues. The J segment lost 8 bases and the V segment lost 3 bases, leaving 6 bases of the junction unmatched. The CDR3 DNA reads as TGTGCCAGCAGCGAGACAGGGGCTCGGGGCTACACCTTC. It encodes CASSETGARGYTF.

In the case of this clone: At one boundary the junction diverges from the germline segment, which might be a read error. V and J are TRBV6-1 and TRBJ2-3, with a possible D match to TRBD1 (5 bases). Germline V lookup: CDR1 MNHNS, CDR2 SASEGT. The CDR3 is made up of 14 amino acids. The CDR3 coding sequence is TGTGCCAGCAGAGAAGGGCAGGGTTCAGATACGCAGTATTTT. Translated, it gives CASREGQGSDTQYF.

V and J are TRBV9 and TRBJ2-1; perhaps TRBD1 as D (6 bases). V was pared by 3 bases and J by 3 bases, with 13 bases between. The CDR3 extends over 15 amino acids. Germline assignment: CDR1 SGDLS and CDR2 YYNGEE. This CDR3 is CASSATGQSYNEQFF. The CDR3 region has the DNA TGTGCCAGCAGCGCCACCGGACAGAGCTACAATGAGCAGTTCTTC. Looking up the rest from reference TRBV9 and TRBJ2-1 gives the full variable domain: DSGVTQTPKHLITATGQRVTLRCSPRSGDLSVYWYQQSLDQGLQFLIQYYNGEERAKGNILERFSAQQFPDLHSELNLSSLELGDSALYFCASSATGQSYNEQFFGPGTRLTVL.

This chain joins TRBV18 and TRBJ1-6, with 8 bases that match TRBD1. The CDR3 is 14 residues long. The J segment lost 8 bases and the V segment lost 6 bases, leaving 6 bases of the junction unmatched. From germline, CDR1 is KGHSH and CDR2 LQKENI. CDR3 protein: CASSQDRAYSPLHF. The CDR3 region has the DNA TGTGCCAGCTCTCAGGACAGGGCCTATTCACCCCTCCACTTT.

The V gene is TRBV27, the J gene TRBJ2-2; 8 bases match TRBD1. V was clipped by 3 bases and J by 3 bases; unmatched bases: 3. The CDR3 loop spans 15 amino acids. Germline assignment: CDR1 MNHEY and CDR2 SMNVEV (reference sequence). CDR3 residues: CASSFGDRYTGELFF. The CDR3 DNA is TGTGCCAGCAGTTTTGGGGACAGGTACACCGGGGAGCTGTTTTTT.

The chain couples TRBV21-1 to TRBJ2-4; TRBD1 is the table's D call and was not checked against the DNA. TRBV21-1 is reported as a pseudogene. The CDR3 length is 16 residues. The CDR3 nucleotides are TGTGCCAGCAGCAAGGGAGGAGGGGGCGTCAAAAACATTCAGTACTTC. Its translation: CASSKGGGGVKNIQYF.

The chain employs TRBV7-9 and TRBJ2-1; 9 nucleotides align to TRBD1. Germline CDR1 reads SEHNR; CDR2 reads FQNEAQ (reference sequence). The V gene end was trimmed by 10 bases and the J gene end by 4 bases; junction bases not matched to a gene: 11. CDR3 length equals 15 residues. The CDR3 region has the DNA TGTGCCACACGGGCCGGGACAGGGTTTTACAATGAGCAGTTCTTC. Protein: CATRAGTGFYNEQFF.

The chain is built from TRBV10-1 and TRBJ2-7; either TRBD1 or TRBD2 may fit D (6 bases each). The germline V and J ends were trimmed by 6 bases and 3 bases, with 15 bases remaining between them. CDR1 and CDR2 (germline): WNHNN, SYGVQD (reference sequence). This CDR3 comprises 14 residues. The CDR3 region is CASREGQMDYEQYF. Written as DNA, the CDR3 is TGCGCCAGCAGGGAGGGACAAATGGACTACGAGCAGTACTTC.

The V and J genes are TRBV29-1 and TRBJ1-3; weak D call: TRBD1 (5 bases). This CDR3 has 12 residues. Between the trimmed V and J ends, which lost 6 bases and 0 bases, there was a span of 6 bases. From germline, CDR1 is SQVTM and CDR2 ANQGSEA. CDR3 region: CSVGPSGNTIYF. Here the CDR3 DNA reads TGCAGCGTGGGGCCCTCTGGAAACACCATATATTTT.

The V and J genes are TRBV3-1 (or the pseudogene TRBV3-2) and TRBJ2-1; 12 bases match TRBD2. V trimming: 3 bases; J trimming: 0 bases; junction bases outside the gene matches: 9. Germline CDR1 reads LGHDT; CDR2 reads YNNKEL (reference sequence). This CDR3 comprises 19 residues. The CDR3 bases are TGTGCCAGCAGCCAGATACCCGGGACTAGCGGGTCCTCCTACAATGAGCAGTTCTTC. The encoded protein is CASSQIPGTSGSSYNEQFF.

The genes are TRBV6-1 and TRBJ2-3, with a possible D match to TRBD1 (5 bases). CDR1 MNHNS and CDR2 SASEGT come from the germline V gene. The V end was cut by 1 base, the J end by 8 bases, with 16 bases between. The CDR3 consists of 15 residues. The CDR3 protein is CASSEVRVARVTQYF. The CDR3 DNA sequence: TGTGCCAGCAGTGAAGTCAGGGTAGCACGTGTTACGCAGTATTTT.

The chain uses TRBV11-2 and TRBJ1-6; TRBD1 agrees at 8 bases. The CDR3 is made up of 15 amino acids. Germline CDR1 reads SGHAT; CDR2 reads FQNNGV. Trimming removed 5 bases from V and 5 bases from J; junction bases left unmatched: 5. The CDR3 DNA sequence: TGTGCCAGCAGCCCGCGACAGGGGAATAATTCACCCCTCCACTTT. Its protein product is CASSPRQGNNSPLHF.

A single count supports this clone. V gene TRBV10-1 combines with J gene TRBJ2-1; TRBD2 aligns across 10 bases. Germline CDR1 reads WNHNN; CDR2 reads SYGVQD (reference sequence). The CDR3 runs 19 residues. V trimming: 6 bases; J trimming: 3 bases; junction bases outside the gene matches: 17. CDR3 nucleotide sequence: TGCGCCAGCAGCCCTCATGGTCCTAGCGGGGGAGGAAGCTACAATGAGCAGTTCTTC. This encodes CASSPHGPSGGGSYNEQFF.

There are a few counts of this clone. The DNA of the CDR3 is TGTGCCAGCAGCCCCCGACTAGCGGGGCCTTCCACAGATACGCAGTATTTT. Translating it yields CASSPRLAGPSTDTQYF. The rearrangement links TRBV7-8 to TRBJ2-3, with 11 bases matching TRBD2. CDR1 is SGHVS, CDR2 FQNEAQ, per germline. This CDR3 contains 17 residues. Trimming took 5 bases from V and 2 from J; bases not matched to a gene: 9.

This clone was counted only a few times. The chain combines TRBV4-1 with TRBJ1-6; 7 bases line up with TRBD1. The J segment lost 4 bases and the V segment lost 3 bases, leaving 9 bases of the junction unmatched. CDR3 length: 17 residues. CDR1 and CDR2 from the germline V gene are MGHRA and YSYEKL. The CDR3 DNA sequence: TGCGCCAGCAGCCAGCGCACCGGGACAGAATATAATTCACCCCTCCACTTT. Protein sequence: CASSQRTGTEYNSPLHF.

CDR3 loop: CASSPFRGGQETQYF. Written as DNA, the CDR3 is TGTGCCAGCAGCCCGTTTAGGGGTGGCCAAGAGACCCAGTACTTC. The V gene is TRBV14, the J gene TRBJ2-5; possibly TRBD1 for D (5 bases). CDR1 and CDR2 from the germline V gene are SGHDN and FVKESK. Trimming cost V 4 bases and J 1 base, with 13 bases left between them. The CDR3 has 15 amino acids.

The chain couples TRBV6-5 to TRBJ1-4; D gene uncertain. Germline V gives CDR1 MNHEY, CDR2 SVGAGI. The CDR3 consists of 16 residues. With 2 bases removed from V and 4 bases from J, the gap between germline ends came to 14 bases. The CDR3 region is CASSYRSVGHNEKLFF. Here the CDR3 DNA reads TGTGCCAGCAGTTACCGCAGCGTCGGCCATAATGAAAAACTGTTTTTT.